The T cell receptor (beta chain) described here comes from a study of shared clonotypes between healthy human individuals. Per the original methods: ImmunoSEQ sequences covered only the junction and lacked quality scores; filtering therefore differed. Measured with immunoSEQ multiplex PCR; TCRdb has only the in-frame clones, and not every one. From that table come the V and J calls and clone size; the DNA was used to work out D and trimming. Of 2 million to 3 million clones in the sample, around 94% were seen once. Findings of the study overall: Among the subsets, naive ones generally showed larger estimated richness than memory ones.

To note about this clone: What it binds is unknown.

CDR1 is SEHNR and CDR2 is FQNEAQ in the germline V gene (reference sequence). The CDR3 loop spans 13 amino acids. Trimming shortened V by 8 bases and J by 4 bases, and 11 bases separated the two germline ends. The chain links TRBV7-9 to TRBJ2-2; D possibly corresponds to TRBD1 (5 bases). Sequenced input: naive CD4+ T cells sorted from blood. As for subset: CD45RA+ positively selected. The receptor's source is a man younger than 35 in good health. The CDR3 loop reads CASLGAGTGELFF. Written as DNA, the CDR3 is TGTGCCAGCTTAGGGGCCGGCACCGGGGAGCTGTTTTTT.